These T cell receptor beta chains were read from a single sample in a study of cytomegalovirus exposure and HLA in healthy donors. Assay: immunoSEQ multiplex PCR; the TCRdb copy retains only in-frame clones and omits some. Of 200,000 to 250,000 clones listed, over 80% are singletons. The sample consisted of PBMCs. The receptors here all came from a woman in her twenties or thirties in good health and CMV-seropositive. Both conserved end residues are trimmed from each CDR3.

>TRBJ1-1|TRBV11-3
ASTTVGGLNTEAF
>TRBJ2-6|TRBV11-3
ASSLEQGAGANVLT
>TRBJ1-2|TRBV29-1
SVVVGNYGYT
>TRBJ1-2|TRBV4-2
ASSQDGVEVTNT
>TRBJ1-1|TRBV19
ASSIGFNTEAF
>TRBJ2-1|TRBV7-6
ASSLFDANEQF
>TRBJ1-2|TRBV28
ASSLYDTARGRNYGYT
>TRBJ1-1|TRBV5-1
ASSLDADTEAF
>TRBJ2-7|TRBV5-1
ASSLVPLAGTYEQY
>TRBJ1-2|TRBV5-1
ASSFGGAIGYT
>TRBJ2-5|TRBV13
ASSRTLQETQY
>TRBJ2-3|TRBV28
ASSFPLSSSKADTQY
>TRBJ2-7|TRBV6-5
ASSPGATYEQY
>TRBJ2-5|TRBV6-5
ASSLGLAQETQY
>TRBJ2-7|TRBV7-9
ASSSQTGVYEQY
>TRBJ2-7|TRBV30
AWSPGRIESYEQY
>TRBJ1-2|TRBV7-8
ASSSKSHAGEGYT
>TRBJ1-1|TRBV4-1
ASSQSGGTEAF
>TRBJ1-4|TRBV4-1
ASSHSLADNEKLF
>TRBJ1-4|TRBV6-5
ASSYSGGTGYEKLF
>TRBJ2-3|TRBV29-1
SVEGKDTQY
>TRBJ1-4|TRBV28
ASSLGGTSNEKLF
>TRBJ1-2|TRBV13
ASSLNSDSYGYT
>TRBJ2-1|TRBV11-3
ASSLGAGGPYNEQF
>TRBJ1-5|TRBV2
ASSMDSSNQPQH
>TRBJ1-2|TRBV15
ATSWPRGGDYGYT
>TRBJ1-2|TRBV2
ASSYQGVNYGYT
>TRBJ2-1|TRBV11-2
ASSLTPSVQYNEQF
>TRBJ2-1|TRBV27
ASSQREAHNEQF
>TRBJ1-2|TRBV27
ASSPLMSQPLFGYT
>TRBJ1-5|TRBV7-3
ASSLTGGDQPQH
>TRBJ2-7|TRBV4-1
ASSHRDREGEQY
>TRBJ2-7|TRBV19
ASSKKSTYEQY
>TRBJ1-4|TRBV10-3
AISGQGLELF
>TRBJ2-1|TRBV9
ASSQGRAQF
>TRBJ2-1|TRBV18
ASSPLSGRNNEQF
>TRBJ2-1|TRBV29-1
SVVQGAGNEQF
>TRBJ2-6|TRBV28
ASSSLLGYSGANVLT
>TRBJ1-2|TRBV5-6
ASSLQGSGYT
>TRBJ2-7|TRBV9
ASSVSADLREQY
>TRBJ2-1|TRBV27
ASSLQGATEQF
>TRBJ2-7|TRBV6-1
ASSDPTQGSSYEQY
>TRBJ1-2|TRBV27
ASSVTGDLNYGYT
>TRBJ2-7|TRBV5-1
ASSNGVYEQY
>TRBJ2-5|TRBV9
ASSAISFPETQY
>TRBJ1-2|TRBV28
ASSFTLRDNGYT
>TRBJ2-7|TRBV28
ASSFSHSAAYEQY
>TRBJ1-2|TRBV6-5
ASSRDSSNYGYT
>TRBJ2-1|TRBV30
AWSMWEAYNEQF
>TRBJ2-7|TRBV6-4
ARRDLEAYEQY
>TRBJ2-7|TRBV7-2
ASSSSPASGLTYEQY
>TRBJ1-3|TRBV9
ASSVDRGLGNTIY
>TRBJ2-7|TRBV2
ASSADGETYEQY
>TRBJ1-2|TRBV5-1
ASSFLAGANGYT
>TRBJ1-4|TRBV6-1
ASSVRDRVPEKLF
>TRBJ2-6|TRBV27
ASSRDAGANVLT
>TRBJ2-3|TRBV6-4
ASSDRAGSGDTQY
>TRBJ2-5|TRBV7-2
ASSSGLAGERETQY
>TRBJ2-4|TRBV4-1
ASSQEGLTAKNIQY
>TRBJ2-1|TRBV29-1
SVNNYGYNEQF